Presented here are 20 T cell receptor beta chains from one specimen sequenced in a study of blood T cells in healthy people across ages. For the second PCR, which ran for about 7 to 11 cycles, a sample-barcoded 5' primer and a J-beta primer mix were used. TCRdb independently ran MiXCR on the 5' RACE reads; one entry per CDR3 protein. The data contain hundreds of thousands of distinct CDR3 sequences, under 30% of them seen just once; the ten biggest clones take up around 15%. The specimen sequenced was blood. Receptor source: a woman aged 80 or over in good health.

This clonotype appeared a few times. With a much larger clone just one base away, this may be a read error. Written as DNA, the CDR3 is TGTGCCAGCAGGTACTCGGGGAACACTGAAGCTTTCTTT. Its protein product is CASRYSGNTEAFF. The chain uses TRBV6-5 and TRBJ1-1; D ambiguous. CDR3 length: 13 amino acids. Germline CDR1 MNHEY, CDR2 SVGAGI.

The V gene is TRBV10-3, the J gene TRBJ2-7; 9 positions agree with TRBD2. CDR3 length equals 14 residues. The V segment lost 8 bases and the J segment 2 bases; nucleotides outside the gene matches: 7. From germline, CDR1 is ENHRY and CDR2 SYGVKD. The CDR3 sequence is CAIGPLAGAYEQYF. CDR3 nucleotide sequence: TGTGCCATCGGGCCCTTAGCGGGAGCCTACGAGCAGTACTTC.

The chain employs TRBV7-2 and TRBJ2-5; D perhaps matches TRBD1 (6 bases). This CDR3 comprises 16 residues. V was clipped by 5 bases and J by 4 bases, with 20 bases between them. Germline V gene lookup returns CDR1 SGHTA and CDR2 FQGNSA. CDR3 nucleotide sequence: TGTGCCAGCAGCATATTCCAGATCAGGGGTGGAGAGACCCAGTACTTC. Protein: CASSIFQIRGGETQYF.

This clonotype was counted once. V usage is TRBV5-5 and J usage is TRBJ2-3; unclear D gene. CDR3 length: 15 residues. In germline, CDR1 is SGHKS, CDR2 YYEKEE (reference sequence). Between the trimmed V and J ends, which lost 4 bases and 4 bases, there was a span of 16 bases. CDR3 residues: CASSPDAAIADTQYF. Here the CDR3 DNA reads TGTGCCAGCAGCCCTGATGCGGCGATCGCAGATACGCAGTATTTT.

There are many counts of this clonotype. This chain connects TRBV25-1 to TRBJ1-2, with D maybe TRBD1 (5 bases). Germline lookup yields CDR1 MGHDK and CDR2 SYGVNS. The CDR3 runs to 13 residues. With 2 bases removed from V and 8 bases from J, the gap between germline ends came to 12 bases. The CDR3 protein is CASSEPWGGGYTF. The CDR3 coding sequence is TGTGCCAGCAGTGAACCTTGGGGGGGAGGCTACACCTTC.

This clonotype was detected ten times or more. The J gene is TRBJ2-5, the V gene TRBV7-9; 8 bases fit TRBD2. The CDR3 has 13 amino acids. CDR1 is SEHNR, CDR2 FQNEAQ, per germline (reference sequence). V was clipped by 7 bases and J by 4 bases; unmatched bases: 5. DNA of the CDR3: TGTGCCAGCAATCGGGGGGGCGGAGAGACCCAGTACTTC. Translating it yields CASNRGGGETQYF.

This clonotype has ten or more counts. The chain is built from TRBV5-1 and TRBJ1-2; the D is unclear. The CDR3 has 18 residues. Germline CDR1 is SGHRS and CDR2 is YFSETQ. V lost 3 bases and J 6 bases, leaving 27 bases between the germline ends. In nucleotides, the CDR3 is TGCGCCAGCAGCTACCAATTGAGTAGGGCTACGAGAGCAAATGGCTACACCTTC. Translating gives CASSYQLSRATRANGYTF.

As for this clonotype: A read error is possible here, since a much larger clone lies one base away. This chain joins TRBV6-5 and TRBJ2-1; 10 bases agree with TRBD1. J lost 5 bases, V lost 7 bases, and 11 bases had no gene match. There are 16 residues in the CDR3. Germline V CDR1 and CDR2: MNHEY, SVGAGI. The CDR3 protein is CASMGAGTGANNEQFF. The CDR3 nucleotides are TGTGCCAGCATGGGGGCTGGGACAGGGGCGAACAATGAGCAGTTCTTC.

The chain employs TRBV6-1 and TRBJ1-4; D may be TRBD1 (5 bases). CDR1 is MNHNS, CDR2 SASEGT, per germline. V lost 1 base and J 0 bases, leaving 15 bases between the germline ends. The CDR3 loop spans 18 amino acids. The chain's CDR3 is CASSEGIRVPATNEKLFF. CDR3 DNA sequence: TGTGCCAGCAGTGAAGGAATCAGGGTTCCGGCAACTAATGAAAAACTGTTTTTT.

The chain has TRBV21-1 and TRBJ2-4; the DNA was not compared with TRBD2, the D call given in the table. TRBV21-1 is shown as a pseudogene. The CDR3 is 17 residues long. For the CDR3, the DNA is TGTGCCAGCAGCAAAAGAAGGAGGGGACCGGCCAAAAACATTCAGTACTTC. Its protein is CASSKRRRGPAKNIQYF.

In its sample, this clonotype was seen many times. V usage is TRBV29-1 and J usage is TRBJ1-1; D is unclear. The germline V gene encodes CDR1 SQVTM and CDR2 ANQGSEA. The CDR3 is 13 residues long. The V gene lost 7 bases and the J gene lost 1 base, with 13 bases spanning the gap. CDR3 sequence: CSDTRRGNTEAFF. CDR3 DNA: TGCAGCGACACCCGTCGGGGGAACACTGAAGCTTTCTTT. The whole variable domain, remainder taken from reference TRBV29-1 and TRBJ1-1, is SAVISQKPSRDICQRGTSLTIQCQVDSQVTMMFWYRQQPGQSLTLIATANQGSEATYESGFVIDKFPISRPNLTFSTLTVSNMSPEDSSIYLCSDTRRGNTEAFFGQGTRLTVV.

In the case of this clonotype: This may arise from a read error, as a much more abundant clone is one base away. Given the absence of the conserved phenylalanine or tryptophan at the CDR3 end, a read error is likely. The chain uses TRBV7-9 and TRBJ2-7; unclear D gene. The V end lost 1 base, the J end lost 6 bases, and 10 bases lay between the germline ends. CDR1 and CDR2 (germline): SEHNR, FQNEAQ (reference sequence). This CDR3 contains 13 residues. The CDR3 reads CASSLDGWGEQYC. The CDR3 nucleotides read TGTGCCAGCAGCTTAGATGGATGGGGCGAGCAGTACTGC.

This clonotype was observed at least ten times. The chain employs TRBV6-6 and TRBJ2-6, with D possibly matching TRBD2 (6 bases). With 2 bases removed from V and 0 bases from J, the gap between germline ends came to 11 bases. The CDR3 loop spans 17 amino acids. Germline V lookup: CDR1 MNHNY, CDR2 SVGAGI (reference sequence). The CDR3 loop reads CASSYGGRGSGANVLTF. The DNA for the CDR3 is TGTGCCAGCAGTTACGGAGGGCGGGGCTCTGGGGCCAACGTCCTGACTTTC.

This chain links TRBV11-2 with TRBJ2-5; 14 nucleotides align to TRBD2. V lost 5 bases, J lost 12 bases, and 5 bases stayed unmatched. The CDR3 contains 13 residues. Germline CDR1 SGHAT, CDR2 FQNNGV. CDR3 coding DNA: TGTGCCAGCAGCCCGACTAGCGGGGGGGCCGAGTACTTC. Amino acid sequence: CASSPTSGGAEYF.

The chain employs TRBV6-6 and TRBJ2-7; a weak D match, TRBD2 (5 bases). Germline loops: CDR1 MNHNY, CDR2 SVGAGI (reference sequence). The CDR3 sequence is 14 residues long. Trimming pared 4 bases from V and 8 bases from J, leaving 18 bases between. Here the CDR3 reads CASSFRTRGLQQYF. The CDR3 coding sequence is TGTGCCAGCAGTTTCCGGACGAGAGGGTTGCAGCAGTACTTC.

Many counts were recorded for this clonotype. The chain links TRBV20-1 to TRBJ2-3, with 9 bases aligning to TRBD1. The CDR3 covers 14 residues. The V segment lost 6 bases and the J segment 6 bases; nucleotides outside the gene matches: 10. The germline CDR1 and CDR2 sequences are DFQATT and SNEGSKA (reference sequence). The CDR3 region is CSAIGTGSSDTQYF. CDR3 sequence (DNA): TGCAGTGCCATTGGGACAGGGTCTTCGGATACGCAGTATTTT.

This clonotype appeared a few times. A read error may be the cause here, since a much bigger clone is one base away. The chain carries TRBV20-1 and TRBJ2-1, with 8 bases that match TRBD2. The DNA matches TRBJ2-7 better at its end, which makes the J call doubtful. The CDR3 contains 15 residues. Germline-derived CDR1 and CDR2 are DFQATT and SNEGSKA (reference sequence). This chain's CDR3 is CSALSGGSSYNEQYF. The CDR3 DNA follows: TGCAGTGCTCTGAGCGGGGGCAGCTCCTACAATGAGCAGTACTTC.

This clonotype was picked up many times. The chain recombines TRBV6-2 or TRBV6-3 with TRBJ2-5, with D maybe TRBD2 (5 bases). This CDR3 region has 15 residues. Germline assignment: CDR1 MNHEY and CDR2 SVGEGT. The ends were cut back, 0 bases at V and 3 bases at J, with 11 bases in the middle. In DNA form, the CDR3 reads TGTGCCAGCAGTTACTCCTCCGCGGGCAAAGAGACCCAGTACTTC. This codes for CASSYSSAGKETQYF.

This clonotype occurred a few times. The rearrangement links TRBV12-3 or TRBV12-4 to TRBJ1-2; D gene unclear. CDR3 length equals 15 residues. Trimming took off 5 bases at V and 3 bases at J, with 16 bases between the two ends. The CDR3 loop is CASSPRNTADYGYTF. The DNA of the CDR3 is TGTGCCAGCAGTCCGAGGAACACGGCGGACTATGGCTACACCTTC.

This clonotype was picked up many times. The chain is built from TRBV2 and TRBJ2-1; tentatively, D is TRBD1 (7 bases). V was pared by 4 bases and J by 4 bases, with 14 bases between. The CDR3 extends over 15 amino acids. CDR1 is SNHLY and CDR2 is FYNNEI in the germline V gene. CDR3 nucleotides: TGTGCCAGCAGTGTCCAGGGGGGAGCTTACAATGAGCAGTTCTTC. This translates into CASSVQGGAYNEQFF. Drawing the rest from reference TRBV2 and TRBJ2-1, the complete variable domain is EPEVTQTPSHQVTQMGQEVILRCVPISNHLYFYWYRQILGQKVEFLVSFYNNEISEKSEIFDDQFSVERPDGSNFTLKIRSTKLEDSAMYFCASSVQGGAYNEQFFGPGTRLTVL.